This T cell receptor (beta chain) came from a study of identical twins. In germline, CDR1 is SGHRS, CDR2 YFSETQ. V gave up 0 bases and J gave up 4 bases, with 13 bases separating them. The CDR3 totals 15 residues. TCRdb recomputed calls from the 5' RACE reads with MiXCR, one row per CDR3 protein. The data contain a few hundred thousand distinct CDR3 sequences, roughly 9.7% of them singletons. Overall study findings and caveats: Excess low generation probability was seen in twin-shared out-of-frame alpha sequences. Conclusions rested on cross-sectional statistics rather than following the same donors.

Comment on this clonotype: The antigen is not known.

These data were also reused for a study on yellow fever vaccine responses in identical twins.

The sequence was collected from a woman between 18 and 29 years old in good health. Sequenced input: CD8+ T cells sorted from blood. The chain is built from TRBV5-1 and TRBJ1-1; the D is unclear. The CDR3 loop reads CASSLVVVGPTEAFF. The DNA of the CDR3 is TGCGCCAGCAGCTTGGTAGTTGTAGGCCCCACTGAAGCTTTCTTT.